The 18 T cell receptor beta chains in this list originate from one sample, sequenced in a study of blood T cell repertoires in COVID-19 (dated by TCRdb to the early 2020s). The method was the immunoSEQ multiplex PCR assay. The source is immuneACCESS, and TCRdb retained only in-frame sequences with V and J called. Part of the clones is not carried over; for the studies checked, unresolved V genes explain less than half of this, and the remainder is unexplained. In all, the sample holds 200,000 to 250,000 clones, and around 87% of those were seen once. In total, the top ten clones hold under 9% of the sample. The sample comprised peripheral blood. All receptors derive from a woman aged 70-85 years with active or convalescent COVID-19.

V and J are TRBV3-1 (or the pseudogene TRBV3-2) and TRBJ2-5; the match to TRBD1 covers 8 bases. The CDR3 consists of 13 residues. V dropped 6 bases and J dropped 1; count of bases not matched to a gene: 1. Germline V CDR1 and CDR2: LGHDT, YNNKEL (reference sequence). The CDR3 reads CASRGTGQETQYF. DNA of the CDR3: TGTGCCAGCAGGGGGACAGGCCAAGAGACCCAGTACTTC.

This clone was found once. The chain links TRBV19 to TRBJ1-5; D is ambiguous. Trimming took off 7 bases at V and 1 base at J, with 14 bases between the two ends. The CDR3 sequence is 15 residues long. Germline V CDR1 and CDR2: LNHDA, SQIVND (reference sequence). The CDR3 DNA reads TGTGCCAGTACCCTCGTGGCGGGCAGCAATCAGCCCCAGCATTTT. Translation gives CASTLVAGSNQPQHF. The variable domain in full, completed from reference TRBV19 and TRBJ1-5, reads DGGITQSPKYLFRKEGQNVTLSCEQNLNHDAMYWYRQDPGQGLRLIYYSQIVNDFQKGDIAEGYSVSREKKESFPLTVTSAQKNPTAFYLCASTLVAGSNQPQHFGDGTRLSIL.

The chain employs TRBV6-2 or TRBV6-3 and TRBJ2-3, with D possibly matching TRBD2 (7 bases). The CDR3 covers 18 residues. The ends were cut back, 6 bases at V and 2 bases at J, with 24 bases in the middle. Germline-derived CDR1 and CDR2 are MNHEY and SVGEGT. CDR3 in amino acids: CASSPYRRGSGATDTQYF. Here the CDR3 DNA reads TGTGCCAGCAGCCCTTACAGGCGGGGGTCGGGGGCCACAGATACGCAGTATTTT.

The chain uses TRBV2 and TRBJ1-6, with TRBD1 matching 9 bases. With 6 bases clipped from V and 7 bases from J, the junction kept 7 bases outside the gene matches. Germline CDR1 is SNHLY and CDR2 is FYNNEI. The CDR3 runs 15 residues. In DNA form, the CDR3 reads TGTGCCAGCAGCGAACAGGGGGCGCGGAATTCACCCCTCCACTTT. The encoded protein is CASSEQGARNSPLHF.

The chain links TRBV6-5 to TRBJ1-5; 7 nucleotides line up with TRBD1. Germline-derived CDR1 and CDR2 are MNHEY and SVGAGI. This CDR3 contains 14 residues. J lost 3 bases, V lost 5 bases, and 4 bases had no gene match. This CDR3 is CASSPGTDNQPQHF. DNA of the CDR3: TGTGCCAGCAGTCCCGGGACAGACAATCAGCCCCAGCATTTT.

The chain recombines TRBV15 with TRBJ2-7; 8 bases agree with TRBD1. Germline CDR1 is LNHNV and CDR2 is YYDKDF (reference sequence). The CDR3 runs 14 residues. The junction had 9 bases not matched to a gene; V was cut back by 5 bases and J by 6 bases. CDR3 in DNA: TGTGCCACCAGCCGGGACAGGAGGCCCCTCGAGCAGTACTTC. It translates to CATSRDRRPLEQYF.

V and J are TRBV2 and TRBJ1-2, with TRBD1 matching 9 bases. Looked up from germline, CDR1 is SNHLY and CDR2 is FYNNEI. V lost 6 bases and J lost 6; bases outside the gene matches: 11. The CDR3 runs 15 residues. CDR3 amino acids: CASSSGQGRGDGYTF. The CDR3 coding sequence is TGTGCCAGCAGCTCGGGACAGGGACGGGGGGATGGCTACACCTTC.

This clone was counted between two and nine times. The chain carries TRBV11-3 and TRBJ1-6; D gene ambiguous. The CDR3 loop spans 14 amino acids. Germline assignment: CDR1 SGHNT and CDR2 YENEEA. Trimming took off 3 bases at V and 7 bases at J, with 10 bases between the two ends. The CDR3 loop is CASSLGDPNSPLHF. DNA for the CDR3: TGTGCCAGCAGCTTGGGAGACCCAAATTCACCCCTCCACTTT.

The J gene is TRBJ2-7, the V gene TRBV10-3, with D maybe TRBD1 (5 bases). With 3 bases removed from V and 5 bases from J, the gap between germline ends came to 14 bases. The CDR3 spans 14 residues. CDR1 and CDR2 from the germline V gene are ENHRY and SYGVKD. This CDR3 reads CAISDRQGKNEQYF. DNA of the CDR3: TGTGCCATCAGTGACCGTCAGGGCAAGAACGAGCAGTACTTC.

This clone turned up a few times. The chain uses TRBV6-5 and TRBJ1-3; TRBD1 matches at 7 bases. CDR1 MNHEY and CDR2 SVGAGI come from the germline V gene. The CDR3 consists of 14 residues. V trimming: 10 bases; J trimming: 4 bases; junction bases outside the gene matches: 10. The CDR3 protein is CATTRGRGGNTIYF. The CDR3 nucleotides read TGTGCCACCACAAGGGGGCGAGGAGGAAACACCATATATTTT.

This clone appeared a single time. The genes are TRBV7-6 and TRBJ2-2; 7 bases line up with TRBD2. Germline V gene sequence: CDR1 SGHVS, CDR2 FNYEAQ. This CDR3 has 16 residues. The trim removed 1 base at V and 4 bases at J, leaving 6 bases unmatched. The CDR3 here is CASSLGAGVGTGELFF. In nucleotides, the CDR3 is TGTGCCAGCAGCTTAGGTGCGGGGGTAGGCACCGGGGAGCTGTTTTTT.

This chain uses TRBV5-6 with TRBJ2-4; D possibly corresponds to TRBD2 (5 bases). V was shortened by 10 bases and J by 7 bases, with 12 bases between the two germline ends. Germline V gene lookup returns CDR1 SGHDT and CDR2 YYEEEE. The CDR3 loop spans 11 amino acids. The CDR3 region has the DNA TGTGCCTCACGAGGCGGGAACATTCAGTACTTC. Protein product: CASRGGNIQYF.

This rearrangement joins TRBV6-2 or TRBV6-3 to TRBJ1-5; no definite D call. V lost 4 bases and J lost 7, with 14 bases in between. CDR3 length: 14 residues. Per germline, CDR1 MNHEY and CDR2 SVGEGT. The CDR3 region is CASSWAPGNQPQHF. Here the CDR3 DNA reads TGTGCCAGCAGTTGGGCCCCGGGGAACCAGCCCCAGCATTTT.

DNA of the CDR3: TGTGCCAGCAGCGGCAGCGGGGGCGGGGAGGAGACCCAGTACTTC. It encodes CASSGSGGGEETQYF. This chain links TRBV3-1 (or the pseudogene TRBV3-2) with TRBJ2-5, with 8 positions matching TRBD2. Germline loops: CDR1 LGHDT, CDR2 YNNKEL (reference sequence). The V segment lost 5 bases and the J segment 5 bases; nucleotides outside the gene matches: 10. This CDR3 is 15 amino acids long.

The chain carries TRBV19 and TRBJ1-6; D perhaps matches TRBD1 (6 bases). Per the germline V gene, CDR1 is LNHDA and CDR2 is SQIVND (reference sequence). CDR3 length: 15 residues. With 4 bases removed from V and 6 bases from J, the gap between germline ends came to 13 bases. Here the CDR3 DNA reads TGTGCCAGTAGTAGTTCTCGGGACACTAATTCACCCCTCCACTTT. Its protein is CASSSSRDTNSPLHF.

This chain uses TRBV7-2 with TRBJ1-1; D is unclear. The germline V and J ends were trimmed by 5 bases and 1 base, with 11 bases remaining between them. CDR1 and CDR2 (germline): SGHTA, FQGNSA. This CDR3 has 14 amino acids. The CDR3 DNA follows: TGTGCCAGCAGCCAAAAGAGAGGGAACACTGAAGCTTTCTTT. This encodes CASSQKRGNTEAFF.

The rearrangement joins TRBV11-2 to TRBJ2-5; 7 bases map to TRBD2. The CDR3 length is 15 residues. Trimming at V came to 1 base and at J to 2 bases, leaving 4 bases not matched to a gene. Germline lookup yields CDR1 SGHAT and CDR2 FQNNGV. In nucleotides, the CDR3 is TGTGCCAGCAGCTTAGCATACGGGGGGCAAGAGACCCAGTACTTC. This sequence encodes CASSLAYGGQETQYF.

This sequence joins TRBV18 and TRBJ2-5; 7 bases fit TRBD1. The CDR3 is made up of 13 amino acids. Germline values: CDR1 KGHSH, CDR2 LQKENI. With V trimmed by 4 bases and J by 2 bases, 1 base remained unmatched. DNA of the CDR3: TGTGCCAGCTCACTGGGACAGCAAGAGACCCAGTACTTC. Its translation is CASSLGQQETQYF. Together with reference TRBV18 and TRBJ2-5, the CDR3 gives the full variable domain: NAGVMQNPRHLVRRRGQEARLRCSPMKGHSHVYWYRQLPEEGLKFMVYLQKENIIDESGMPKERFSAEFPKEGPSILRIQQVVRGDSAAYFCASSLGQQETQYFGPGTRLLVL.